This T cell receptor (beta chain) was identified during a study of cytomegalovirus exposure and HLA in healthy donors. This PCR relied on a set of 60 Vbeta primers and 13 Jbeta primers. The protocol was immunoSEQ multiplex PCR, while the TCRdb copy is restricted to in-frame clones and leaves out a portion. The sample yields under 200,000 clones, over 60% seen once. The CDR3 extends over 16 amino acids. CDR1 SEHNR and CDR2 FQNEAQ come from the germline V gene (reference sequence). As regards this clone: A read error may account for a junction end that differs from germline.

The chain employs TRBV7-9 and TRBJ2-1; 8 bases are a match to TRBD2. The specimen sequenced was PBMCs. This TCR derives from a woman aged 25-40 years in good health and CMV-seronegative. CDR3 residues: CSSSLGAGESYNEQFF. The CDR3 DNA follows: TGTTCCAGCAGCTTAGGAGCGGGGGAGAGCTACAATGAGCAGTTCTTC.